This T cell receptor beta chain stems from a study of CD8 T cells in ankylosing spondylitis. Worth noting for this clonotype: What it binds is unknown.

Study-wide results and caveats: Within ankylosing spondylitis blood, a TCR beta motif made up of eight highly homologous variants appeared to be characteristic. With a CD8+ phenotype, disease-linked clones were relatively rare in peripheral blood. From matched ankylosing spondylitis synovial fluid, disease-linked clones were reportedly recovered at significantly enriched levels.

Quantitative molecular-barcoded 5'-RACE generated the TCR beta libraries. TCRdb called the 5' RACE reads again in MiXCR, with one record for every CDR3 protein. The sample holds a few hundred thousand distinct CDR3 sequences, 20% to 25% seen once. This TCR derives from a male donor with ankylosing spondylitis. Sequencing was done on a sample of blood, either unsorted or a sorted T cell fraction (not recorded which).

Written as DNA, the CDR3 is TGTGCCAGCAGCGGCGCGGTGCAGGGGGGCGAGCAGTACTTC. It yields the protein CASSGAVQGGEQYF. The chain joins TRBV7-6 to TRBJ2-7; a weak D match, TRBD1 (7 bases). The germline V and J ends were trimmed by 5 bases and 6 bases, with 17 bases remaining between them. The CDR3 runs to 14 residues. The germline gives CDR1 SGHVS, CDR2 FNYEAQ.